This is a list of T cell receptor beta chains from one sample in a study of T cell changes during pregnancy in multiple sclerosis. Assay used: immunoSEQ multiplex PCR; TCRdb lists only in-frame clones, some missing. The sample holds 100,000 or so clones; roughly 90% are singletons and the top ten take approximately 2%. This specimen consisted of peripheral blood, obtained after pregnancy. These TCRs come from a female donor with multiple sclerosis, enrolled in a pregnancy study. Both conserved end residues are trimmed from each CDR3.

>TRBV28|TRBJ1-6
ASSQQRTSSYNSPLH
>TRBV5-1|TRBJ2-7
ASSLLGPSYEQY
>TRBV5-6|TRBJ2-2
ASSRSDSPIYTGELF
>TRBV18|TRBJ2-7
ASSPLAGTYEQY
>TRBV6-5|TRBJ1-1
ASLRNTEAF
>TRBV2|TRBJ2-1
ASSDRRERNEQF
>TRBV2|TRBJ2-7
ASTPRDMAYEQY
>TRBV7-9|TRBJ1-2
ASSSTGTGAGANYGYT
>TRBV13|TRBJ2-5
ASSLGLAGGGETQY
>TRBV4-2|TRBJ1-6
ASSQDVGGAGSPLH
>TRBV9|TRBJ2-1
ASSSVVGVSSYNEQF
>TRBV28|TRBJ1-6
ASSLIQKYSPLH
>TRBV4-3|TRBJ1-3
ASSRSEGRLGNTIY
>TRBV30|TRBJ2-4
AWSADRGSKNIQY
>TRBV30|TRBJ1-4
AWSRRKSTNEKLF
>TRBV6-1|TRBJ2-1
ASSEGTSGSRKF
>TRBV6-4|TRBJ2-3
ASSDSGEGADTQY
>TRBV2|TRBJ2-3
ASSGGDRATDTQY
>TRBV7-7|TRBJ2-1
ASSNTVYNEQF
>TRBV25-1|TRBJ2-5
ASSLGTVKRETQY
>TRBV9|TRBJ2-5
ASSVGAGAQY
>TRBV20-1|TRBJ1-1
SVGHTEAF
>TRBV2|TRBJ2-5
ASRGQQETQY
>TRBV7-3|TRBJ2-5
ASSVSGGKETQY
>TRBV29-1|TRBJ2-3
SVEEPGLAGGADTQY
>TRBV29-1|TRBJ2-7
SVETGSHPYEQY
>TRBV5-1|TRBJ2-7
ASSSLGGRDEQY
>TRBV6-4|TRBJ2-7
ASRSPPSYEQY
>TRBV6-6|TRBJ1-2
ASSYSRGTSYGYT
>TRBV10-3|TRBJ2-2
AIKAGGPTGELF
>TRBV30|TRBJ1-2
AWSVRVGGYT
>TRBV18|TRBJ2-1
ASSPTGLALVNEQF
>TRBV28|TRBJ1-4
ASSTTGLYEKLF
>TRBV4-2|TRBJ1-1
ASSQGQGASTEAF
>TRBV19|TRBJ1-2
ASAPGGRDYT
>TRBV19|TRBJ1-5
ASSIDGANRGGQPQH
>TRBV25-1|TRBJ2-1
ASSASGQGRYNEQF
>TRBV4-1|TRBJ2-3
ASSQEGLAYTDTQY
>TRBV6-6|TRBJ2-5
ASSYTDRARETQY
>TRBV7-9|TRBJ1-1
ASRREGQGITEAF
>TRBV6-4|TRBJ2-3
ASSDRAGTMDTQY
>TRBV5-1|TRBJ2-7
ASSLNGAGMDEQY
>TRBV5-1|TRBJ2-7
ASSYREGGEQY
>TRBV30|TRBJ1-1
AWSVGGGPTEAF
>TRBV4-2|TRBJ2-6
ASSQDFAGTGANVLT
>TRBV25-1|TRBJ2-1
ASSEYILAGDPYNEQF
>TRBV19|TRBJ2-1
ASGDRGYYNEQF
>TRBV27|TRBJ2-7
ASSARGVSYEQY
>TRBV9|TRBJ1-4
ASSVGLGTNEKLF
>TRBV15|TRBJ1-5
ATSRGDQPQH
>TRBV7-3|TRBJ2-5
ASSLGGGGLQETQY
>TRBV25-1|TRBJ2-3
ASSRDYTDTQY
>TRBV28|TRBJ2-7
ASSLLLAYEQY
>TRBV11-1|TRBJ1-2
ASSLSTADYGYT
>TRBV5-1|TRBJ1-1
ASSFTGWDTEAF
>TRBV27|TRBJ2-5
ASRKPGLAGGKETQY
>TRBV5-1|TRBJ2-1
ASSWTGSSYNEQF